The rows below give T cell receptor beta chains drawn from one sample of a study of cytomegalovirus exposure and HLA in healthy donors. The table came from immunoSEQ multiplex PCR; TCRdb's copy has only in-frame clones and leaves some out. This sample's table reports roughly 120,000 clones. The sample taken for sequencing was PBMCs. These receptors were taken from a young man in good health and CMV-seronegative. Each CDR3 is given with its conserved first and last residue. A D gene is named only where the DNA matches it firmly.

D	V	J	DNA	CDR3
TRBD1	TRBV27	TRBJ2-7	TGTGCCAGCAGTTACCAGGGGGCCAGCTACGAGCAGTACTTC	CASSYQGASYEQYF
TRBD1	TRBV6-5	TRBJ1-6	TGTGCCAGCAGTTACTCTGGGACAGGGGAATCACCCCTCCACTTT	CASSYSGTGESPLHF
TRBD1	TRBV18	TRBJ1-2	TGTGCCAGCTCACTGACAGGGGAAGACTACACCTTC	CASSLTGEDYTF
-	TRBV7-3	TRBJ2-1	TGTGCCAGCAGCTTAGGCTCCTCGGGGAGAGGCGCTGAGCAGTTCTTC	CASSLGSSGRGAEQFF
-	TRBV19	TRBJ2-7	TGTGCCAGTAGGGAGACCTTCGGCGAGCAGTACTTC	CASRETFGEQYF
TRBD2	TRBV30	TRBJ2-2	TGTGCCTGGGAGAGGGGAGGGGTAAACACCGGGGAGCTGTTTTTT	CAWERGGVNTGELFF
-	TRBV28	TRBJ2-3	TGTGCCAGCAGTCGACAGAGGATAGGGCGAACAGATACGCAGTATTTT	CASSRQRIGRTDTQYF
-	TRBV18	TRBJ2-3	TGTGCCAGCTCACCACCGAGCTCGTCAGATACGCAGTATTTT	CASSPPSSSDTQYF
-	TRBV29-1	TRBJ1-2	TGCAGCGTTGAAAGACAGACCAACTATGGCTACACCTTC	CSVERQTNYGYTF
TRBD2	TRBV4-2	TRBJ2-1	TGTGCCAGCAGCCAGGTAGCGGGTTACACCTACAATGAGCAGTTCTTC	CASSQVAGYTYNEQFF
TRBD2	TRBV13	TRBJ2-1	TGTGCCAGCAGCTCCCCACTAGCGGGAGTTACACCGTCCTCCTACAATGAGCAGTTCTTC	CASSSPLAGVTPSSYNEQFF
TRBD2	TRBV30	TRBJ2-7	TGTGCCTGGAGTGTGACTAGCGGGTTCTCCTACGAGCAGTACTTC	CAWSVTSGFSYEQYF
TRBD2	TRBV5-1	TRBJ2-1	TGCGCCAGCAGCTTGACTAGCGGGAGAAATGAGCAGTTCTTC	CASSLTSGRNEQFF
-	TRBV7-8	TRBJ1-6	TGTGCCAGCAGCTCAACCGGGACTTACGGTAGTTCACCCCTCCACTTT	CASSSTGTYGSSPLHF
TRBD1	TRBV30	TRBJ1-6	TGTGCCTGGAGTGGGGGACAGGATAATTCACCCCTCCACTTT	CAWSGGQDNSPLHF
-	TRBV13	TRBJ1-3	TGTGCCAGCAGCTATGGGTCCGGAGCGGCCGGAAACACCATATATTTT	CASSYGSGAAGNTIYF
TRBD2	TRBV7-2	TRBJ2-3	TGTGCCAGCAGTAGCGGGGACGGGGGGCCAGATACGCAGTATTTT	CASSSGDGGPDTQYF